The rows below give T cell receptor beta chains drawn from one sample of a study of cytomegalovirus exposure and HLA in healthy donors. Using immunoSEQ multiplex PCR, the repertoire was profiled, and TCRdb retains in-frame clones only, with some absent. The table shows around 130,000 clones, with over 75% occurring only once. Sequenced material: PBMCs. The receptors here all came from a woman between 18 and 29 years old in good health and CMV-seronegative. Each CDR3 is given with its conserved first and last residue. D genes are given only for firm matches. For some rows the clone size is stated as once, few or many, or as a class when expanded; others skip it.

D,V,size,J,DNA,CDR3
.,TRBV6-1,once,TRBJ1-1,TGTGCCAGCAGTGAACTACTGAACACTGAAGCTTTCTTT,CASSELLNTEAFF
.,TRBV7-3,.,TRBJ2-2,TGTGCCAGCAGCTTAACGGCGGGGGCCGGAAACACCGGGGAGCTGTTTTTT,CASSLTAGAGNTGELFF
.,TRBV19,once,TRBJ1-2,TGTGCCAGTAGTCCTGCAGGGGTGGGCTATGGCTACACCTTC,CASSPAGVGYGYTF
TRBD2,TRBV19,.,TRBJ2-1,TGTGCCAGTAGTCTAGCGGTGTCCTACAATGAGCAGTTCTTC,CASSLAVSYNEQFF
TRBD2,TRBV10-2,once,TRBJ2-3,TGCGCCAGCAGTCAGTCTAGCGGGGCCGGGGGGCAGTATTTT,CASSQSSGAGGQYF
.,TRBV9,.,TRBJ1-3,TGTGCCAGCAGCGTAGACGGACAGCGGCCCATATATTTT,CASSVDGQRPIYF
.,TRBV29-1,.,TRBJ2-1,TGCAGCGAGAGCTCCTACAATGAGCAGTTCTTC,CSESSYNEQFF
.,TRBV29-1,.,TRBJ1-5,TGCAGCGTTGTGTATCAGGTCAATCAGCCCCAGCATTTT,CSVVYQVNQPQHF
.,TRBV5-1,.,TRBJ2-7,TGCGCCAGCCGAAATGGGGGGAACTCCTACGAGCAGTACTTC,CASRNGGNSYEQYF
.,TRBV2,once,TRBJ1-3,TGTGCCAGCAGCCCAGGTTCGGGGGGCGGTGGAAACACCATATATTTT,CASSPGSGGGGNTIYF
TRBD2,TRBV25-1,once,TRBJ2-1,TGTGCCAGCAGACTAGCGGGGGGCGGCGCGGAGTTCTTC,CASRLAGGGAEFF
.,TRBV9,.,TRBJ2-1,TGTGCCAGCAGCGTAGACTCCCTCCAGAGGGAGGTCGCGGAGTACAATGAGCAGTTCTTC,CASSVDSLQREVAEYNEQFF
TRBD2,TRBV27,.,TRBJ2-1,TGTGCCAGCAGTCCCCAAGCGGGAGGGCCTACTTCTAAAGGCAATGAGCAGTTCTTC,CASSPQAGGPTSKGNEQFF
TRBD2,TRBV27,.,TRBJ2-1,TGTGCCAGCCATCTCCGTAGCGGGAGCAATGAGCAGTTCTTC,CASHLRSGSNEQFF
.,TRBV6-5,.,TRBJ1-1,TGTGCCAGCAGTAAAAAAACAGGGAGAAACACTGAAGCTTTCTTT,CASSKKTGRNTEAFF